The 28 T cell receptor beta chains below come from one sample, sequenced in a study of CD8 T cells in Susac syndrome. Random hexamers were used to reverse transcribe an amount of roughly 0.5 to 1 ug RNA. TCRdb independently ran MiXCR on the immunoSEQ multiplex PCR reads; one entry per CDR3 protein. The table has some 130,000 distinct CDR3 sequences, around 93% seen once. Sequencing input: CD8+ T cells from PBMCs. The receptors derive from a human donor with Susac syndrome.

The CDR3: CASSVQGRRDTIYF. The CDR3 DNA reads TGTGCCAGCAGCGTACAGGGTAGGCGGGACACCATATATTTT. The chain carries TRBV9 and TRBJ1-3, with D possibly matching TRBD1 (5 bases). The germline V gene has CDR1 SGDLS and CDR2 YYNGEE. The V end was cut by 1 base, the J end by 8 bases, with 13 bases between. The CDR3 sequence is 14 residues long.

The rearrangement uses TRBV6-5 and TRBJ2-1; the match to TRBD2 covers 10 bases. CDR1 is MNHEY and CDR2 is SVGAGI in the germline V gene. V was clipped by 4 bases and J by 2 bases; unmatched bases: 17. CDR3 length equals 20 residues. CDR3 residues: CASSFFELAGSWSTYNEQFF. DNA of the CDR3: TGTGCCAGCAGTTTTTTCGAACTAGCGGGATCCTGGTCCACCTACAATGAGCAGTTCTTC.

DNA of the CDR3: TGTGCCAGCAGCTTAGGGGTCGGGATGGAAGAGACCCAGTACTTC. It codes for CASSLGVGMEETQYF. The chain has TRBV7-3 and TRBJ2-5, with a weak D call TRBD2 (5 bases). Trimming stripped 2 bases from V and 3 bases from J, with 13 bases between. Per the germline V gene, CDR1 is SGHTA and CDR2 is FQGTGA. The CDR3 sequence is 15 residues long.

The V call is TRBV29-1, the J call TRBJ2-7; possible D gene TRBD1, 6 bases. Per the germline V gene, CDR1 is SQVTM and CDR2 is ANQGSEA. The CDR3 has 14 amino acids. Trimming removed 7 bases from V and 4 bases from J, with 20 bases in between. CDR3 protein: CSAMNRDRIYEQYF. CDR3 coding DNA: TGCAGCGCAATGAATCGTGACAGGATTTACGAGCAGTACTTC.

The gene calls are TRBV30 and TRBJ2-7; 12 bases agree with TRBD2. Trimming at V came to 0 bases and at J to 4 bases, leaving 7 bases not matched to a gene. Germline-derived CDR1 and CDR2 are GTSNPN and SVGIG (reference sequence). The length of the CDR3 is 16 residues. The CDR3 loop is CAWSVQGLAGYYEQYF. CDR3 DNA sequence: TGTGCCTGGAGTGTGCAAGGACTAGCGGGATATTACGAGCAGTACTTC.

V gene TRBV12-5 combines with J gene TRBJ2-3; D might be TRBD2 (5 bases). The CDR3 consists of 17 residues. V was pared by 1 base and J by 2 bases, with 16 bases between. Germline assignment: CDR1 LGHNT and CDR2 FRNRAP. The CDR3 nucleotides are TGTGCTAGTGGTTTGGGCGCCACTCCACGGGACACAGATACGCAGTATTTT. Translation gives CASGLGATPRDTDTQYF.

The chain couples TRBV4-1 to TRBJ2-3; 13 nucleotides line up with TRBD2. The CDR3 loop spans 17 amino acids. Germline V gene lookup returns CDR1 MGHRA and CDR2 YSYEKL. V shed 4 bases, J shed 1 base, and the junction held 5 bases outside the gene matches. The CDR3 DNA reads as TGCGCCAGCAGCCGCCCCGGGACTAGCGGGGGCACAGATACGCAGTATTTT. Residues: CASSRPGTSGGTDTQYF.

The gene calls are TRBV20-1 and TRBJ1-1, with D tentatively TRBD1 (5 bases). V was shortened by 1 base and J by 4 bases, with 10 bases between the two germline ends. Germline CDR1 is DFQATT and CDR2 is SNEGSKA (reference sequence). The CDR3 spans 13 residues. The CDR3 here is CSARGRTSTEAFF. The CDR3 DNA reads TGCAGTGCTAGAGGTCGGACATCCACTGAAGCTTTCTTT.

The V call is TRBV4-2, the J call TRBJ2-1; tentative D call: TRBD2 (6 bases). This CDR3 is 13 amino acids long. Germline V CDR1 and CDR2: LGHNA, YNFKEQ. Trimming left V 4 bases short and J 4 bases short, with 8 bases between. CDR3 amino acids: CASSPGLYNEQFF. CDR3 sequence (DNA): TGTGCCAGCAGCCCGGGACTTTACAATGAGCAGTTCTTC.

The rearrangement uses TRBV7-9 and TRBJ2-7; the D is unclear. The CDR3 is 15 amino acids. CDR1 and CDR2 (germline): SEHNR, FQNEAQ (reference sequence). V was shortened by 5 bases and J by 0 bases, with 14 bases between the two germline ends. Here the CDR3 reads CASSRQRTNSYEQYF. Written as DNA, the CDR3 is TGTGCCAGCAGCCGGCAACGTACCAACTCCTACGAGCAGTACTTC.

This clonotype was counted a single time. This chain's CDR3 is CASSVFGYTDTQYF. CDR3 nucleotide sequence: TGTGCCAGCAGCGTCTTCGGATACACAGATACGCAGTATTTT. The rearrangement links TRBV9 to TRBJ2-3; D remains unclear. Trimming left V 2 bases short and J 2 bases short, with 9 bases between. Germline V gene data show CDR1 as SGDLS and CDR2 as YYNGEE. The CDR3 is made up of 14 amino acids.

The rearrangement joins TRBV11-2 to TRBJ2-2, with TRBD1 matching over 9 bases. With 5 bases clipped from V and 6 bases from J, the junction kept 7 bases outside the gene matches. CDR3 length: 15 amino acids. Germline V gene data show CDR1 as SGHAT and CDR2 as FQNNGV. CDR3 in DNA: TGTGCCAGCAGCGAACTTACAGGGGGCTCCGGGGAGCTGTTTTTT. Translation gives CASSELTGGSGELFF.

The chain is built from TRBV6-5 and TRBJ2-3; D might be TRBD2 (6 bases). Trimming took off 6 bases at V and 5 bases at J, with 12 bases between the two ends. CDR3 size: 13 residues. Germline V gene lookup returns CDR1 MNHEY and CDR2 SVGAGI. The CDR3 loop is CASRKAGIDTQYF. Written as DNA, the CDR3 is TGTGCCAGCAGGAAGGCGGGGATAGATACGCAGTATTTT.

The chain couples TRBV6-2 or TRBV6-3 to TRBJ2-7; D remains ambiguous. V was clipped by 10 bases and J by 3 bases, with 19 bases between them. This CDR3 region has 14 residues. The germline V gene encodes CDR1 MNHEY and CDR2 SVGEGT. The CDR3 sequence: CAIRPANPLYEQYF. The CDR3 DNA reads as TGTGCCATCCGCCCGGCCAACCCTCTCTACGAGCAGTACTTC.

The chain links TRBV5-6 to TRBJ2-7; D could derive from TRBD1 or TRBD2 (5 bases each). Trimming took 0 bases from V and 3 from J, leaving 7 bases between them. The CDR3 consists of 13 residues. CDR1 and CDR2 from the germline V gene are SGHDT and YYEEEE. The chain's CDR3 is CASSLAGHYEQYF. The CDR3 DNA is TGTGCCAGCAGCTTGGCGGGGCACTACGAGCAGTACTTC.

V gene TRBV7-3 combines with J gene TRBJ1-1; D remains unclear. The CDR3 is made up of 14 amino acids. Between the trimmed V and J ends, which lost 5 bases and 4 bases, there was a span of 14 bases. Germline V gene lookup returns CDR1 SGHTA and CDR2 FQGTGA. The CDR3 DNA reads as TGTGCCAGCAGCCCGATGACGCTTGTCACTGAAGCTTTCTTT. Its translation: CASSPMTLVTEAFF.

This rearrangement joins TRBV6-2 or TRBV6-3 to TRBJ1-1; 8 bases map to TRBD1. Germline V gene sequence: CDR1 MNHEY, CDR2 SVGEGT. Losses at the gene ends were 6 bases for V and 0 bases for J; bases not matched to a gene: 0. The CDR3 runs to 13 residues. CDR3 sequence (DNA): TGTGCCAGCAGGACAGGGGTGAACACTGAAGCTTTCTTT. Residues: CASRTGVNTEAFF.

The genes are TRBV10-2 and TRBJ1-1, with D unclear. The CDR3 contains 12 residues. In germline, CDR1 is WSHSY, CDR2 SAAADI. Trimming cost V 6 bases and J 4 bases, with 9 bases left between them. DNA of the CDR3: TGCGCCAGCAGGGGGAATCCCACTGAAGCTTTCTTT. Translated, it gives CASRGNPTEAFF.

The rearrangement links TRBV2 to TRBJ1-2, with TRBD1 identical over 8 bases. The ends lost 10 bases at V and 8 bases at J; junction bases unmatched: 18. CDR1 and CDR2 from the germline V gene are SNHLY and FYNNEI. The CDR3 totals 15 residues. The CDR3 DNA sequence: TGTGCCATCCCACGGCCGACAGGGGTCGAAGGGGGCTACACCTTC. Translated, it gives CAIPRPTGVEGGYTF.

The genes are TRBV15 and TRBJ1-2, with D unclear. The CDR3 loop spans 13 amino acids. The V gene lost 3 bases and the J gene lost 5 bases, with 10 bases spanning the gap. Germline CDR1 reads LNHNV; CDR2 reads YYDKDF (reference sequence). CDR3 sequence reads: CATSRSTDYGYTF. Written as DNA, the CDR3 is TGTGCCACCAGCAGGTCGACTGATTATGGCTACACCTTC.

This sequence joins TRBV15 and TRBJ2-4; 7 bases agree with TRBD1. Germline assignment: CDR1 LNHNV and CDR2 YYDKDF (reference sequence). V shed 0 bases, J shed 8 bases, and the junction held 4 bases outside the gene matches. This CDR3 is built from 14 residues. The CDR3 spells CATSREDRVHIQYF. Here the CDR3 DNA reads TGTGCCACCAGCAGAGAAGACAGGGTTCACATTCAGTACTTC.

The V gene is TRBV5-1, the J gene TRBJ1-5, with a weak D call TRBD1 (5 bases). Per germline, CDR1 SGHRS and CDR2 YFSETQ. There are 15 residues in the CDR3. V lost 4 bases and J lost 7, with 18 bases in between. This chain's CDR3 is CASSTWGGGDQPQHF. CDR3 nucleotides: TGCGCCAGCAGCACTTGGGGGGGAGGGGACCAGCCCCAGCATTTT.

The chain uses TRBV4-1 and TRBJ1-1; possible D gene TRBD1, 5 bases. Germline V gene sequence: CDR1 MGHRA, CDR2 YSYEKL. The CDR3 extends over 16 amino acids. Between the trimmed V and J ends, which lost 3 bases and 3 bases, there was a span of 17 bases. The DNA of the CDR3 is TGCGCCAGCAGCCAGCGGGGGGGTATGTTGTACACTGAAGCTTTCTTT. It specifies CASSQRGGMLYTEAFF.

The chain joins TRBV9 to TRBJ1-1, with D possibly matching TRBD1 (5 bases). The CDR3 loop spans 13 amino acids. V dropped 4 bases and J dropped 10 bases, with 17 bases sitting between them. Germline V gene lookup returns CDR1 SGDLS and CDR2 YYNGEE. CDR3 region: CASSNRDLSRAFF. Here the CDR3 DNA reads TGTGCCAGCAGCAACCGGGACCTGAGTCGAGCTTTCTTT. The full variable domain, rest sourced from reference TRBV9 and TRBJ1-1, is DSGVTQTPKHLITATGQRVTLRCSPRSGDLSVYWYQQSLDQGLQFLIQYYNGEERAKGNILERFSAQQFPDLHSELNLSSLELGDSALYFCASSNRDLSRAFFGQGTRLTVV.

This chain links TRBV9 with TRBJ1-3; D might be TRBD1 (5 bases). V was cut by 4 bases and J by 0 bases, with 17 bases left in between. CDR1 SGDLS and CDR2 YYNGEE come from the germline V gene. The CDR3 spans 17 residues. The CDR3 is CASSTPRPGTSGNTIYF. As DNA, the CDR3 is TGTGCCAGCAGCACTCCGAGGCCAGGGACCTCTGGAAACACCATATATTTT.

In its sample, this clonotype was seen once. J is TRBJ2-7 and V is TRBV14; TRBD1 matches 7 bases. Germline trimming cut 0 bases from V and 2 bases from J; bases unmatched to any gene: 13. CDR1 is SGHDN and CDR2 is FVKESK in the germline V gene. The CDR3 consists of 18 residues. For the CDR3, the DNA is TGTGCCAGCAGCCAAGAAAATAATGGGGGACAGATGACCTACGAGCAGTACTTC. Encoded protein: CASSQENNGGQMTYEQYF. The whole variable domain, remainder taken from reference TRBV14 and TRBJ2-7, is EAGVTQFPSHSVIEKGQTVTLRCDPISGHDNLYWYRRVMGKEIKFLLHFVKESKQDESGMPNNRFLAERTGGTYSTLKVQPAELEDSGVYFCASSQENNGGQMTYEQYFGPGTRLTVT.

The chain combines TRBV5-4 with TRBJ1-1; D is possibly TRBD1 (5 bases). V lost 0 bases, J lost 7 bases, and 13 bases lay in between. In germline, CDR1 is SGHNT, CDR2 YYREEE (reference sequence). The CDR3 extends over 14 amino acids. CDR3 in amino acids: CASSLESAGVEAFF. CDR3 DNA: TGTGCCAGCAGCTTGGAATCGGCGGGGGTTGAAGCTTTCTTT.

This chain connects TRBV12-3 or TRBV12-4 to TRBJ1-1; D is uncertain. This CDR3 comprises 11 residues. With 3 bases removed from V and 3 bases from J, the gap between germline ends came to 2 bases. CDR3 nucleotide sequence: TGTGCCAGCAGTTTTTACACTGAAGCTTTCTTT. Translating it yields CASSFYTEAFF.